One and the same sample provided the 30 T cell receptor beta chains below, sequenced in a study of blood T cells in healthy people across ages. Then a second PCR, running roughly 7 to 11 cycles, was carried out with a sample-barcoded 5' primer and a J-beta primer mix. TCRdb re-called the 5' RACE reads with MiXCR, one entry per CDR3 protein. This table holds 700,000 to 900,000 distinct CDR3 sequences, roughly 26% found once. In addition, the sample was reused for a study of T cells of mothers and their children.

The sample comprised blood. These receptors were taken from a boy between 10 and 17 years old in good health.

The chain employs TRBV12-3 or TRBV12-4 and TRBJ1-3; no clear D gene. V was trimmed by 6 bases and J by 4 bases, leaving 13 bases between them. This CDR3 has 14 amino acids. Here the CDR3 DNA reads TGTGCCAGCAGCCAGCGGTCGATCGGAAACACCATATATTTT. Amino acids: CASSQRSIGNTIYF.

The chain links TRBV7-9 to TRBJ2-3, with 7 bases fitting TRBD2. V shed 5 bases, J shed 0 bases, and the junction held 8 bases outside the gene matches. From germline, CDR1 is SEHNR and CDR2 FQNEAQ (reference sequence). The CDR3 sequence is 16 residues long. CDR3 nucleotide sequence: TGTGCCAGCAGCCTGAGCGGGACCCCTAGCACAGATACGCAGTATTTT. Translated: CASSLSGTPSTDTQYF.

This chain uses TRBV20-1 with TRBJ2-1; 7 bases agree with TRBD2. The length of the CDR3 is 16 residues. J gave up 2 bases and V 0 bases, and 7 bases lay outside the gene matches. Germline V gives CDR1 DFQATT, CDR2 SNEGSKA (reference sequence). CDR3 protein: CSARDPSGVTYNEQFF. CDR3 nucleotides: TGCAGTGCTAGAGACCCCAGCGGGGTGACCTACAATGAGCAGTTCTTC.

This clonotype was seen once. V is TRBV14 and J is TRBJ1-1; tentatively, D is TRBD1 (5 bases). V was shortened by 0 bases and J by 2 bases, with 16 bases between the two germline ends. Per the germline V gene, CDR1 is SGHDN and CDR2 is FVKESK. CDR3 size: 17 residues. The CDR3 region has the DNA TGTGCCAGCAGCCAAGAGAGGATGGGGCAGTTAAACACTGAAGCTTTCTTT. Its translation: CASSQERMGQLNTEAFF.

This chain connects TRBV29-1 to TRBJ2-7; 10 bases are shared with TRBD1. This CDR3 has 15 residues. Unmatched junction bases numbered 9, after V lost 2 bases and J lost 5 bases. Per the germline V gene, CDR1 is SQVTM and CDR2 is ANQGSEA. The CDR3, as DNA: TGCAGCGTTGAACGGACAGGGGGGAAATTCGACGAGCAGTACTTC. As protein: CSVERTGGKFDEQYF.

This clonotype was seen at least ten times. This chain connects TRBV5-5 to TRBJ2-1; D uncertain. The ends were cut back, 3 bases at V and 0 bases at J, with 7 bases in the middle. Germline V gene lookup returns CDR1 SGHKS and CDR2 YYEKEE (reference sequence). The CDR3 is 14 amino acids. The CDR3 sequence: CASSSLSSYNEQFF. CDR3 nucleotides: TGTGCCAGCAGCTCGTTGAGCTCCTACAATGAGCAGTTCTTC.

A few counts support this clonotype. DNA of the CDR3: TGTGCCAGCAGTTCCCGGGACAGGGTCAAGTACGAGCAGTACTTC. Its translation: CASSSRDRVKYEQYF. The chain is built from TRBV12-3 or TRBV12-4 and TRBJ2-7; 9 bases map to TRBD1. V gave up 4 bases and J gave up 4 bases; unmatched junction bases: 8. The CDR3 has 15 residues.

There are a few counts of this clonotype. This rearrangement joins TRBV6-4 to TRBJ1-2; TRBD1 matches 7 bases. CDR3 size: 14 residues. Germline trimming cut 6 bases from V and 1 base from J; bases unmatched to any gene: 5. The germline CDR1 and CDR2 sequences are MRHNA and SNTAGT. The CDR3: CASRPTGSNYGYTF. DNA of the CDR3: TGTGCCAGCAGACCGACAGGGAGTAACTATGGCTACACCTTC.

The V gene is TRBV7-9, the J gene TRBJ1-2; D gene unclear. Trimming shortened V by 0 bases and J by 3 bases, and 5 bases separated the two germline ends. The CDR3 extends over 13 amino acids. Germline CDR1 reads SEHNR; CDR2 reads FQNEAQ (reference sequence). The CDR3 nucleotides read TGTGCCAGCAGCTTAGCCAAGTACTATGGCTACACCTTC. Translating gives CASSLAKYYGYTF.

This clonotype has a count of ten or more. V gene TRBV29-1 combines with J gene TRBJ2-7; tentatively, D is TRBD2 (5 bases). The CDR3 spans 12 residues. With 3 bases removed from V and 0 bases from J, the gap between germline ends came to 6 bases. Germline V lookup: CDR1 SQVTM, CDR2 ANQGSEA. In DNA, the CDR3 is TGCAGCGTTGACGACTACTCCTACGAGCAGTACTTC. Protein sequence: CSVDDYSYEQYF.

V gene TRBV28 combines with J gene TRBJ2-1; D perhaps matches TRBD1 (7 bases). The J call is in doubt because the DNA end fits TRBJ2-5 better. Germline CDR1 and CDR2: MDHEN and SYDVKM. This CDR3 has 14 residues. The CDR3 here is CASSFRGRQETQYF. In DNA form, the CDR3 reads TGTGCCAGCAGTTTCAGGGGGAGGCAAGAGACCCAGTACTTC.

The V gene is TRBV10-3, the J gene TRBJ2-3, with D unresolved. V lost 6 bases and J lost 0, with 10 bases in between. The CDR3 covers 14 residues. In germline, CDR1 is ENHRY, CDR2 SYGVKD. The CDR3 DNA reads as TGTGCCATCAGGGTGGGTGCTAGCACAGATACGCAGTATTTT. Translating gives CAIRVGASTDTQYF.

As concerns this clonotype: In this CDR3 the conserved last residue, phenylalanine or tryptophan, is missing, so a read error is likely. The DNA is left out, because the CDR3 cannot be placed on it with certainty; the CDR3 is given as TCRdb lists it. CDR3 in amino acids: CASSLTGGPNQGL. V gene TRBV12-3 or TRBV12-4 combines with J gene TRBJ2-3; the DNA was not compared with TRBD1, the D call given in the table. The CDR3 extends over 13 residues, inclusive of both ends.

The table lists this clonotype with a few counts. The V call is TRBV4-1, the J call TRBJ2-2; the D gene could be TRBD1 or TRBD2 (5 bases each). Germline V lookup: CDR1 MGHRA, CDR2 YSYEKL. The CDR3 is 17 residues long. Trimming left V 3 bases short and J 1 base short, with 15 bases between. The CDR3, as DNA: TGCGCCAGCAGCCAGGATGTGGGGGACCGGAACACCGGGGAGCTGTTTTTT. Translated, it gives CASSQDVGDRNTGELFF.

This clonotype has more than one count but fewer than ten. V gene TRBV7-6 combines with J gene TRBJ2-1, with 11 bases that match TRBD2. The CDR3 covers 15 residues. The germline V gene encodes CDR1 SGHVS and CDR2 FNYEAQ. V trimming: 6 bases; J trimming: 7 bases; junction bases outside the gene matches: 8. CDR3 sequence (DNA): TGTGCCAGCAGTTACAGAGCTAGCGGGGGGAATGAGCAGTTCTTC. Protein product: CASSYRASGGNEQFF.

The chain is built from TRBV6-4 and TRBJ1-4; 11 nucleotides align to TRBD1. V was pared by 4 bases and J by 5 bases, with 3 bases of the junction left unmatched. CDR1 and CDR2 from the germline V gene are MRHNA and SNTAGT. The CDR3 has 15 residues. In nucleotides, the CDR3 is TGTGCCAGCAGTGCCAGGACAGGGGGCAATGAAAAACTGTTTTTT. It is translated as CASSARTGGNEKLFF.

In its sample, this clonotype was seen a few times. The gene calls are TRBV3-1 and TRBJ2-7, with D perhaps matching TRBD1 (7 bases). Trimming removed 0 bases at V and 1 base at J, with 10 bases between. Germline V CDR1 and CDR2: LGHDT, YNNKEL (reference sequence). The length of the CDR3 is 15 residues. CDR3 in amino acids: CASSQEPGGSYEQYF. Here the CDR3 DNA reads TGTGCCAGCAGCCAAGAACCAGGGGGGTCCTACGAGCAGTACTTC.

This clonotype was recorded a few times. V and J are TRBV2 and TRBJ2-5; tentative D call: TRBD1 (6 bases). V gave up 9 bases and J gave up 0 bases, with 11 bases separating them. The CDR3 has 13 residues. Germline values: CDR1 SNHLY, CDR2 FYNNEI. Written as DNA, the CDR3 is TGTGCCAGTTATAGGGGGTACCAAGAGACCCAGTACTTC. This codes for CASYRGYQETQYF. Full variable domain (remainder filled in from reference TRBV2 and TRBJ2-5): EPEVTQTPSHQVTQMGQEVILRCVPISNHLYFYWYRQILGQKVEFLVSFYNNEISEKSEIFDDQFSVERPDGSNFTLKIRSTKLEDSAMYFCASYRGYQETQYFGPGTRLLVL.

The chain couples TRBV2 to TRBJ2-5; D gene uncertain. In germline, CDR1 is SNHLY, CDR2 FYNNEI. Deletions cut 7 bases from V and 3 bases from J, with 15 bases between. The CDR3 spans 14 residues. CDR3 protein: CASTRDRAKETQYF. CDR3 nucleotide sequence: TGTGCCAGCACCCGAGACCGGGCGAAAGAGACCCAGTACTTC.

There are a few counts of this clonotype. V and J are TRBV15 and TRBJ2-7; tentatively, D is TRBD1 (7 bases). From germline, CDR1 is LNHNV and CDR2 YYDKDF (reference sequence). V was shortened by 4 bases and J by 1 base, with 17 bases between the two germline ends. The CDR3 totals 16 residues. The CDR3 is CATSNPRGANSYEQYF. CDR3 nucleotides: TGTGCCACCAGCAACCCCAGGGGGGCGAATTCCTACGAGCAGTACTTC. The full variable domain, completed using reference TRBV15 and TRBJ2-7, is DAMVIQNPRYQVTQFGKPVTLSCSQTLNHNVMYWYQQKSSQAPKLLFHYYDKDFNNEADTPDNFQSRRPNTSFCFLDIRSPGLGDTAMYLCATSNPRGANSYEQYFGPGTRLTVT.

The table lists this clonotype with a few counts. V usage is TRBV2 and J usage is TRBJ2-1; 13 nucleotides match TRBD2. V trimming: 5 bases; J trimming: 4 bases; junction bases outside the gene matches: 8. There are 17 residues in the CDR3. CDR1 SNHLY and CDR2 FYNNEI come from the germline V gene. The CDR3 DNA is TGTGCCAGCAGTCTCCGACTAGCGGGGGGTCCATACAATGAGCAGTTCTTC. Protein sequence: CASSLRLAGGPYNEQFF.

This clonotype was counted a few times. The chain is built from TRBV4-1 and TRBJ1-1; TRBD1 matches at 8 bases. Germline CDR1 reads MGHRA; CDR2 reads YSYEKL. The trim removed 4 bases at V and 5 bases at J, leaving 12 bases unmatched. The CDR3 length is 16 residues. CDR3 nucleotide sequence: TGCGCCAGCAGCCCCCATGGGGGGACAGGACGGACTGAAGCTTTCTTT. Protein sequence: CASSPHGGTGRTEAFF.

CDR3 coding DNA: TGTGCCTGGGGGACGACCCAGTACTTC. Its translation: CAWGTTQYF. The gene calls are TRBV30 and TRBJ2-5; D is perhaps TRBD1 or TRBD2 (5 bases each). CDR3 length: 9 amino acids. Looked up from germline, CDR1 is GTSNPN and CDR2 is SVGIG (reference sequence). Trimming removed 5 bases from V and 7 bases from J, with 5 bases in between.

This clonotype was observed a few times. This chain joins TRBV5-1 and TRBJ1-1, with a tentative D call TRBD1 (5 bases). This CDR3 has 15 residues. Per the germline V gene, CDR1 is SGHRS and CDR2 is YFSETQ. The V end lost 0 bases, the J end lost 5 bases, and 14 bases lay between the germline ends. The CDR3 is CASSLDQGSETEAFF. The CDR3 DNA is TGCGCCAGCAGCTTGGATCAGGGATCAGAAACTGAAGCTTTCTTT.

This clonotype was seen ten or more times. The V call is TRBV10-2, the J call TRBJ2-5, with 12 bases aligning to TRBD2. Germline CDR1 and CDR2: WSHSY and SAAADI. With V trimmed by 8 bases and J by 3 bases, 1 base remained unmatched. This CDR3 is 13 amino acids long. The CDR3 coding sequence is TGCGCCAGCCGACTAGCGGGGGAAGAGACCCAGTACTTC. Translating gives CASRLAGEETQYF.

This clonotype has a handful of counts. The rearrangement uses TRBV6-9 and TRBJ2-5; TRBD1 matches at 9 bases. V gave up 4 bases and J gave up 2 bases; unmatched junction bases: 14. Germline V gene lookup returns CDR1 MNHGY and CDR2 SVAAGI. The CDR3 totals 18 residues. The CDR3 DNA follows: TGTGCCAGCAGTTTCCTATCCGGGACAGGGCAGTGGCAAGAGACCCAGTACTTC. Amino acid sequence: CASSFLSGTGQWQETQYF.

This clonotype was seen only a few times. DNA for the CDR3: TGTGCCAGCAGCCAAGTTGCCGCAGGGAAGGTCTACGAGCAGTACTTC. It specifies CASSQVAAGKVYEQYF. The rearrangement links TRBV4-2 to TRBJ2-5, with a weak D call TRBD1 (5 bases). The J call is in doubt because the DNA end fits TRBJ2-7 better. CDR1 and CDR2 (germline): LGHNA, YNFKEQ. The CDR3 totals 16 residues.

This clonotype came up a few times. The chain employs TRBV20-1 and TRBJ1-4; 8 nucleotides align to TRBD1. V lost 5 bases and J lost 7; bases outside the gene matches: 9. CDR1 DFQATT and CDR2 SNEGSKA come from the germline V gene (reference sequence). The CDR3 contains 14 residues. The DNA of the CDR3 is TGCAGTGCTTTCGGTCGGACAGGGCCTGAAAAACTGTTTTTT. Its protein is CSAFGRTGPEKLFF.

Only a few counts were recorded for this clonotype. The chain is built from TRBV4-1 and TRBJ2-5; 9 bases align to TRBD2. The J call is in doubt because the DNA end fits TRBJ2-7 better. The CDR3 has 16 amino acids. Per germline, CDR1 MGHRA and CDR2 YSYEKL. The CDR3 region is CASSQTRAGGSYEQYF. CDR3 sequence (DNA): TGCGCCAGCAGCCAGACCCGAGCGGGGGGTTCCTACGAGCAGTACTTC.

V usage is TRBV15 and J usage is TRBJ1-5, with TRBD1 matching 9 bases. V was clipped by 1 base and J by 1 base; unmatched bases: 2. The germline V gene has CDR1 LNHNV and CDR2 YYDKDF (reference sequence). The CDR3 contains 16 residues. The CDR3 loop reads CATSRAGTGSNQPQHF. CDR3 coding DNA: TGTGCCACCAGCAGAGCGGGGACAGGGAGCAATCAGCCCCAGCATTTT.